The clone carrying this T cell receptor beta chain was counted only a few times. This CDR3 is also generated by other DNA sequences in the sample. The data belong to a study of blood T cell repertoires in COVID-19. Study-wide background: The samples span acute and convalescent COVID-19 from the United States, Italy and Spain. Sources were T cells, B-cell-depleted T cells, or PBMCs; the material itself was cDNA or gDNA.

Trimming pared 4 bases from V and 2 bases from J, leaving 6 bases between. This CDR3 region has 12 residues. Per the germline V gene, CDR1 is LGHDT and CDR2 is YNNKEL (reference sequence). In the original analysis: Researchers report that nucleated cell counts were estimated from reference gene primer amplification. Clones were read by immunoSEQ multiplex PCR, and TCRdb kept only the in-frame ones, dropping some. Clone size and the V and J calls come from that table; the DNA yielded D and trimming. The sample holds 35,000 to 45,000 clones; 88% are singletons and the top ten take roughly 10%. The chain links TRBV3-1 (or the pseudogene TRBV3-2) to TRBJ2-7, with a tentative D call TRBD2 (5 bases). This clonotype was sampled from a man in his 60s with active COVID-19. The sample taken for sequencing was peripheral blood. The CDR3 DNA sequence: TGTGCCAGCAGCCCTAGCCCCTACGAGCAGTACTTC. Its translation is CASSPSPYEQYF.